The clone carrying this T cell receptor (beta chain) was observed a few times. The antigen remains unidentified. This sample stems from a study of blood T cells in healthy people across ages. The second PCR ran roughly 6 to 12 cycles with a sample-barcoded 5' primer and J-beta primers. Every molecule of cDNA carried a tag from a template-switch adaptor with 12 random nucleotides. TCRdb redid the calling of the 5' RACE reads with MiXCR, one entry per CDR3 protein. The sample lists more than 800,000 distinct CDR3 sequences, 40% to 50% occurring once. Whole-study results and caveats: A greater number of naive CD4+ cells and higher diversity distinguished long-lived donors from aged donors. Roughly linear declines in TCR beta diversity per million T cells occurred with age.

The CDR3 is 18 residues long. Trimming at V came to 2 bases and at J to 4 bases, leaving 14 bases not matched to a gene. Germline loops: CDR1 MNHEY, CDR2 SMNVEV (reference sequence). Donors were systemically healthy Caucasian individuals from Russia aged roughly 6 to 90 years. The source material was blood. The TCR comes from a woman aged 60-75 years in good health. V is TRBV27 and J is TRBJ2-3; TRBD2 matches 8 bases. CDR3 sequence reads: CASSLKAFSGTDADTQYF. The CDR3, as DNA: TGTGCCAGCAGTTTAAAGGCTTTTAGCGGGACGGATGCAGATACGCAGTATTTT.